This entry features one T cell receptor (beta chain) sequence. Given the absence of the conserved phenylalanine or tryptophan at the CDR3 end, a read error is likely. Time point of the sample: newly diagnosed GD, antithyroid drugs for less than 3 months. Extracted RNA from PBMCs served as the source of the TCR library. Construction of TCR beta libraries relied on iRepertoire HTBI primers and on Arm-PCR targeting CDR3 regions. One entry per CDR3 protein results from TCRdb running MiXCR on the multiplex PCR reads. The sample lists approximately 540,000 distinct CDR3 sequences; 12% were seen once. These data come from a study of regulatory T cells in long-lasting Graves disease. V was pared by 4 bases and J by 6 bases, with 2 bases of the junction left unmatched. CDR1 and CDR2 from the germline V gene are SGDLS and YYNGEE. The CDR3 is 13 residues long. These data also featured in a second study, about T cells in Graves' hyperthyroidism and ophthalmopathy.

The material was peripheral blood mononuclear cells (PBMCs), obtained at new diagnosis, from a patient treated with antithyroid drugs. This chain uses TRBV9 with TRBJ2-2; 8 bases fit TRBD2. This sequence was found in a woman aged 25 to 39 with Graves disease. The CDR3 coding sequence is TGTGCCAGCAGCACGCGGGAGGCCGGGGAGCTGTTTTCT. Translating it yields CASSTREAGELFS.